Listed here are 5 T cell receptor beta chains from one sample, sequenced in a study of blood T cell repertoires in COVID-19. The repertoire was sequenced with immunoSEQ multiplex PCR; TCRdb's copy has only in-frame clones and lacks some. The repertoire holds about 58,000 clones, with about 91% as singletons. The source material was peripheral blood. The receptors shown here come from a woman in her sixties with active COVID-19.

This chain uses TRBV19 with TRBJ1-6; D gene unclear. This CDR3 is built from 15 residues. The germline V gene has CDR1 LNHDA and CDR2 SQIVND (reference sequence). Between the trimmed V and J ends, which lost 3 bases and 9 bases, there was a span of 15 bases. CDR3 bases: TGTGCCAGTAGTATGACCCAGTCGGAGCTTTCACCCCTCCACTTT. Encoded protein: CASSMTQSELSPLHF.

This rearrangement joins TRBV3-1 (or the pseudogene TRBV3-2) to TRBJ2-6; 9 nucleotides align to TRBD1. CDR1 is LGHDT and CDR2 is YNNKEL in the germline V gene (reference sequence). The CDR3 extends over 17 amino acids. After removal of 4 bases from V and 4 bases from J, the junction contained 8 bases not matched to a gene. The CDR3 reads CASSLQQGARGANVLTF. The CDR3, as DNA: TGTGCCAGCAGCCTCCAACAGGGGGCGCGAGGGGCCAACGTCCTGACTTTC.

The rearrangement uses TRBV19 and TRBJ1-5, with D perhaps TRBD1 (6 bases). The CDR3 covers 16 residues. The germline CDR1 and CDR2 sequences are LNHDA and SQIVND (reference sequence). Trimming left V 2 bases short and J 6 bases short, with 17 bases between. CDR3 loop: CASSIKRGARIQPQHF. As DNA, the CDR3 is TGTGCCAGTAGTATAAAGCGGGGGGCGCGTATTCAGCCCCAGCATTTT.

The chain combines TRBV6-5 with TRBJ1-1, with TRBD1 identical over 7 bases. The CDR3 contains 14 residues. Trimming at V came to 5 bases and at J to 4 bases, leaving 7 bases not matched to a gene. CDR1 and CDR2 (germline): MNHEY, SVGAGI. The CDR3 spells CASSRDRVVTEAFF. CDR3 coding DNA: TGTGCCAGCAGTCGAGACAGGGTGGTCACTGAAGCTTTCTTT.

The CDR3 nucleotides read TGTGCCTGGAGTGTCTTAAGCGGCTCCTACAATGAGCAGTTCTTC. Protein sequence: CAWSVLSGSYNEQFF. The chain is built from TRBV30 and TRBJ2-1; perhaps TRBD2 as D (5 bases). The CDR3 has 15 amino acids. Germline CDR1 GTSNPN, CDR2 SVGIG (reference sequence). Trimming removed 0 bases at V and 0 bases at J, with 9 bases between.